These 31 T cell receptor beta chains share one sample of origin, sequenced in a study of blood T cell repertoires in COVID-19 (dated by TCRdb to between 2020 and 2021). Library creation used the immunoSEQ multiplex PCR assay. The clones in this table, taken by TCRdb from immuneACCESS, are in-frame only. Not every clone is retained; where verified, under half of the shortfall comes from an unresolved V gene, and the cause of the rest is unknown. The sample table contains 100,000 or so clones; only one count was recorded for roughly four fifths of them. The ten largest clones represent more than 8% of the sample. The sequenced sample was peripheral blood. All receptors come from a woman in her 70s with acute or convalescent COVID-19.

The CDR3 reads CASSLRGPPGEKLFF. The CDR3 DNA follows: TGTGCCAGCAGTTTACGCGGGCCCCCCGGGGAAAAACTGTTTTTT. The J gene is TRBJ1-4, the V gene TRBV27; D gene unclear. V shed 2 bases and J shed 8 bases, with 15 bases lying between them. CDR1 and CDR2 from the germline V gene are MNHEY and SMNVEV (reference sequence). This CDR3 is 15 amino acids long.

This clone was picked up one time. This sequence joins TRBV4-1 and TRBJ1-1; D unresolved. The germline CDR1 and CDR2 sequences are MGHRA and YSYEKL. The CDR3 consists of 16 residues. Trimming shortened V by 0 bases and J by 1 base, and 12 bases separated the two germline ends. The CDR3 DNA reads as TGCGCCAGCAGCCAAGACTCCCGACAAGGGAACACTGAAGCTTTCTTT. Translated, it gives CASSQDSRQGNTEAFF.

V and J are TRBV30 and TRBJ2-5; the match to TRBD1 covers 9 bases. Germline V gene lookup returns CDR1 GTSNPN and CDR2 SVGIG (reference sequence). This CDR3 contains 13 residues. The V segment lost 5 bases and the J segment 3 bases; nucleotides outside the gene matches: 4. The CDR3 DNA reads as TGTGCCTGGGGGACAGGGAGAGAAGAGACCCAGTACTTC. The encoded protein is CAWGTGREETQYF. The entire variable domain, with the rest obtained from reference TRBV30 and TRBJ2-5, is as follows: SQTIHQWPATLVQPVGSPLSLECTVEGTSNPNLYWYRQAAGRGLQLLFYSVGIGQISSEVPQNLSASRPQDRQFILSSKKLLLSDSGFYLCAWGTGREETQYFGPGTRLLVL.

The V and J genes are TRBV29-1 and TRBJ1-2; D might be TRBD1 (5 bases). The CDR3 is 14 amino acids. The germline V gene has CDR1 SQVTM and CDR2 ANQGSEA. The V end lost 1 base, the J end lost 4 bases, and 13 bases lay between the germline ends. The CDR3, as DNA: TGCAGCGTTGAAGGGGAAGGGAGGGGCTATGGCTACACCTTC. It is translated as CSVEGEGRGYGYTF. Filled out from reference TRBV29-1 and TRBJ1-2, the complete variable domain reads SAVISQKPSRDICQRGTSLTIQCQVDSQVTMMFWYRQQPGQSLTLIATANQGSEATYESGFVIDKFPISRPNLTFSTLTVSNMSPEDSSIYLCSVEGEGRGYGYTFGSGTRLTVV.

CDR3 protein: CASRNRTPFQETQYF. The CDR3 nucleotides are TGTGCCAGCAGAAACAGGACCCCCTTCCAAGAGACCCAGTACTTC. The rearrangement links TRBV6-5 to TRBJ2-5, with D perhaps matching TRBD1 (5 bases). The CDR3 runs 15 residues. Germline V CDR1 and CDR2: MNHEY, SVGAGI. The V gene lost 6 bases and the J gene lost 1 base, with 15 bases spanning the gap.

The genes are TRBV27 and TRBJ2-3, with 11 positions matching TRBD2. The ends lost 5 bases at V and 0 bases at J; junction bases unmatched: 22. CDR1 is MNHEY and CDR2 is SMNVEV in the germline V gene (reference sequence). The CDR3 has 22 residues. The CDR3 sequence: CASSLPPPRDRLAGGSTDTQYF. DNA for the CDR3: TGTGCCAGCAGTCTACCCCCGCCCAGGGACCGGCTAGCGGGAGGCAGCACAGATACGCAGTATTTT.

This sequence joins TRBV15 and TRBJ2-5, with 8 positions matching TRBD1. V trimming: 1 base; J trimming: 2 bases; junction bases outside the gene matches: 3. Germline CDR1 LNHNV, CDR2 YYDKDF (reference sequence). The CDR3 loop spans 15 amino acids. The CDR3 spells CATSRAGDRQETQYF. CDR3 bases: TGTGCCACCAGCAGAGCCGGGGACAGGCAAGAGACCCAGTACTTC.

The rearrangement uses TRBV19 and TRBJ1-3; D not certain. Deletions cut 3 bases from V and 7 bases from J, with 7 bases between. Germline assignment: CDR1 LNHDA and CDR2 SQIVND (reference sequence). The CDR3 length is 12 residues. The CDR3 reads CASSIGPNTIYF. DNA of the CDR3: TGTGCCAGTAGTATTGGGCCCAACACCATATATTTT. The variable domain in full, completed from reference TRBV19 and TRBJ1-3, reads DGGITQSPKYLFRKEGQNVTLSCEQNLNHDAMYWYRQDPGQGLRLIYYSQIVNDFQKGDIAEGYSVSREKKESFPLTVTSAQKNPTAFYLCASSIGPNTIYFGEGSWLTVV.

The J gene is TRBJ1-5, the V gene TRBV9; D not resolved. The CDR3 runs 11 residues. Germline CDR1 is SGDLS and CDR2 is YYNGEE. Trimming pared 7 bases from V and 5 bases from J, leaving 7 bases between. CDR3 nucleotides: TGTGCCAGCGGCCCAGATCAGCCCCAGCATTTT. Translation gives CASGPDQPQHF. Drawing the rest from reference TRBV9 and TRBJ1-5, the complete variable domain is DSGVTQTPKHLITATGQRVTLRCSPRSGDLSVYWYQQSLDQGLQFLIQYYNGEERAKGNILERFSAQQFPDLHSELNLSSLELGDSALYFCASGPDQPQHFGDGTRLSIL.

The chain employs TRBV30 and TRBJ1-5; a possible D gene is TRBD1 (6 bases). The germline gives CDR1 GTSNPN, CDR2 SVGIG (reference sequence). The length of the CDR3 is 15 residues. Trimming cost V 1 base and J 4 bases, with 14 bases left between them. This chain's CDR3 is CAWSATGPSNQPQHF. CDR3 DNA sequence: TGTGCCTGGAGTGCCACAGGGCCATCTAATCAGCCCCAGCATTTT.

The V call is TRBV7-6, the J call TRBJ2-7, with TRBD1 matching 7 bases. This CDR3 is built from 15 residues. The V gene end was trimmed by 0 bases and the J gene end by 3 bases; junction bases not matched to a gene: 5. The germline gives CDR1 SGHVS, CDR2 FNYEAQ. The CDR3: CASSLAGTDGYEQYF. DNA of the CDR3: TGTGCCAGCAGCTTAGCGGGGACAGACGGCTACGAGCAGTACTTC.

The chain carries TRBV28 and TRBJ1-1; weak D call: TRBD1 (6 bases). This CDR3 region has 12 residues. The germline CDR1 and CDR2 sequences are MDHEN and SYDVKM. The germline V and J ends were trimmed by 3 bases and 11 bases, with 13 bases remaining between them. CDR3 nucleotide sequence: TGTGCCAGCAGTTTGGCGGGGGCGTCGGCTTTCTTT. As protein: CASSLAGASAFF.

This CDR3 is CAWNTGQTSEQYF. DNA of the CDR3: TGTGCCTGGAACACAGGACAGACGAGCGAGCAGTACTTC. The V and J genes are TRBV30 and TRBJ2-7, with D tentatively TRBD1 (6 bases). Germline V gene lookup returns CDR1 GTSNPN and CDR2 SVGIG (reference sequence). The CDR3 contains 13 residues. Trimming pared 4 bases from V and 6 bases from J, leaving 16 bases between.

This chain links TRBV12-3 or TRBV12-4 with TRBJ2-7; D uncertain. CDR3 size: 12 residues. Trimming removed 3 bases at V and 5 bases at J, with 8 bases between. The CDR3 bases are TGTGCCAGCAGTTTGTTTTCCGACGAGCAGTACTTC. Translated, it gives CASSLFSDEQYF.

The V and J genes are TRBV7-2 and TRBJ1-5, with a possible D match to TRBD1 (5 bases). V was clipped by 3 bases and J by 7 bases, with 13 bases between them. CDR3 size: 14 residues. The V gene's germline CDR1 is SGHTA and CDR2 FQGNSA. The CDR3 here is CASSFGGWAQPQHF. CDR3 bases: TGTGCCAGCAGCTTTGGGGGGTGGGCGCAGCCCCAGCATTTT. Full variable domain (remainder filled in from reference TRBV7-2 and TRBJ1-5): GAGVSQSPSNKVTEKGKDVELRCDPISGHTALYWYRQSLGQGLEFLIYFQGNSAPDKSGLPSDRFSAERTGGSVSTLTIQRTQQEDSAVYLCASSFGGWAQPQHFGDGTRLSIL.

This clone turned up a few times. The chain couples TRBV30 to TRBJ1-6, with D perhaps TRBD1 (6 bases). The CDR3 has 15 residues. The germline gives CDR1 GTSNPN, CDR2 SVGIG (reference sequence). The ends were cut back, 0 bases at V and 7 bases at J, with 13 bases in the middle. CDR3 sequence reads: CAWSVLGGGNSPLHF. In DNA form, the CDR3 reads TGTGCCTGGAGTGTACTGGGAGGGGGAAATTCACCCCTCCACTTT. Looking up the rest from reference TRBV30 and TRBJ1-6 gives the full variable domain: SQTIHQWPATLVQPVGSPLSLECTVEGTSNPNLYWYRQAAGRGLQLLFYSVGIGQISSEVPQNLSASRPQDRQFILSSKKLLLSDSGFYLCAWSVLGGGNSPLHFGNGTRLTVT.

This chain's CDR3 is CASSSSGTSGYNEQFF. CDR3 nucleotide sequence: TGTGCCAGCAGCAGCTCCGGGACTAGCGGCTACAATGAGCAGTTCTTC. V usage is TRBV7-3 and J usage is TRBJ2-1; 11 bases are a match to TRBD2. V was pared by 5 bases and J by 3 bases, with 6 bases of the junction left unmatched. Germline CDR1 and CDR2: SGHTA and FQGTGA. The CDR3 contains 16 residues.

As regards this clone: An end of the junction does not agree with germline; a read error may underlie this. V and J are TRBV5-1 and TRBJ2-1, with D possibly being TRBD1 (5 bases). Germline V gives CDR1 SGHRS, CDR2 YFSETQ. This CDR3 region has 14 residues. The CDR3 sequence is CASSYGGAYNEQFF. The DNA for the CDR3 is TGCGCCAGCAGCTACGGTGGGGCCTATAATGAGCAGTTCTTC.

The chain links TRBV25-1 to TRBJ2-5; a possible D gene is TRBD1 (5 bases). Germline V gene data show CDR1 as MGHDK and CDR2 as SYGVNS. V gave up 3 bases and J gave up 1 base, with 15 bases separating them. The CDR3 has 16 residues. CDR3 sequence reads: CASSEGRVALQETQYF. The DNA of the CDR3 is TGTGCCAGCAGTGAGGGGCGAGTAGCCCTCCAAGAGACCCAGTACTTC.

CDR3 sequence (DNA): TGCGCCAGCAGTCCCGCGGGGGGGCCCCACAATGAGCAGTTCTTC. Translation gives CASSPAGGPHNEQFF. The V and J genes are TRBV10-2 and TRBJ2-1; the match to TRBD2 covers 9 bases. V lost 5 bases to trimming and J lost 5 bases; unmatched junction nucleotides: 7. CDR1 and CDR2 from the germline V gene are WSHSY and SAAADI. This CDR3 is 15 amino acids long.

In its sample, this clone was seen once. V gene TRBV28 combines with J gene TRBJ2-1; 9 positions match TRBD1. This CDR3 is 17 amino acids long. With V trimmed by 6 bases and J by 4 bases, 13 bases remained unmatched. The germline CDR1 and CDR2 sequences are MDHEN and SYDVKM. The CDR3 reads CASRSDRGVMLYNEQFF. DNA for the CDR3: TGTGCCAGCAGATCCGACAGGGGGGTAATGTTGTACAATGAGCAGTTCTTC.

The chain links TRBV28 to TRBJ2-7, with 10 positions matching TRBD2. This CDR3 region has 16 residues. Germline CDR1 MDHEN, CDR2 SYDVKM. J was trimmed by 7 bases and V by 1 base; bases with no gene match: 10. The CDR3 is CASSLLKRGGLKEQYF. The CDR3 DNA is TGTGCCAGCAGTTTATTAAAGCGGGGGGGACTTAAAGAGCAGTACTTC.

This clone occurred once. The V gene is TRBV7-9, the J gene TRBJ2-3; no firm D call. The CDR3 consists of 13 residues. The germline V gene has CDR1 SEHNR and CDR2 FQNEAQ (reference sequence). V was cut by 5 bases and J by 2 bases, with 8 bases left in between. CDR3 sequence reads: CASSPTYTDTQYF. DNA for the CDR3: TGTGCCAGCAGCCCCACATACACAGATACGCAGTATTTT. Together with reference TRBV7-9 and TRBJ2-3, the CDR3 gives the full variable domain: DTGVSQNPRHKITKRGQNVTFRCDPISEHNRLYWYRQTLGQGPEFLTYFQNEAQLEKSRLLSDRFSAERPKGSFSTLEIQRTEQGDSAMYLCASSPTYTDTQYFGPGTRLTVL.

This clone was counted a single time. One end of the junction does not line up with germline, which may come from a read error. This sample also contains other DNA sequences that code for the same CDR3. The chain couples TRBV5-1 to TRBJ2-2; D is ambiguous. Germline values: CDR1 SGHRS, CDR2 YFSETQ. This CDR3 spans 14 amino acids. The CDR3 spells CASSLAGNTGELFF. For the CDR3, the DNA is TGCGCCAGCAGTTTGGCAGGAAACACCGGGGAGCTGTTTTTT.

This clone was counted once. The V gene is TRBV9, the J gene TRBJ1-1, with D possibly matching TRBD1 (5 bases). Trimming removed 1 base from V and 3 bases from J, with 16 bases in between. Germline assignment: CDR1 SGDLS and CDR2 YYNGEE. The CDR3 is 16 residues long. CDR3 bases: TGTGCCAGCAGCGTATCTGGCAGGGCCTTTGACACTGAAGCTTTCTTT. Its protein is CASSVSGRAFDTEAFF.

The chain recombines TRBV3-1 (or the pseudogene TRBV3-2) with TRBJ2-5; 10 nucleotides match TRBD2. CDR1 is LGHDT and CDR2 is YNNKEL in the germline V gene (reference sequence). CDR3 length: 15 amino acids. The V and J ends lost 4 bases and 5 bases, in that order; junction bases with no gene match: 7. The CDR3 sequence: CASSPPSGGTETQYF. The CDR3 DNA reads as TGTGCCAGCAGCCCGCCTAGCGGGGGTACGGAGACCCAGTACTTC.

The rearrangement joins TRBV18 to TRBJ1-3, with D maybe TRBD1 (5 bases). This CDR3 is built from 15 residues. V was trimmed by 0 bases and J by 5 bases, leaving 11 bases between them. Germline CDR1 reads KGHSH; CDR2 reads LQKENI. As DNA, the CDR3 is TGTGCCAGCTCACCACCGGTCCAGGGTCGAAACACCATATATTTT. Amino acid sequence: CASSPPVQGRNTIYF.

The chain carries TRBV2 and TRBJ1-5; TRBD1 matches at 7 bases. The germline V gene encodes CDR1 SNHLY and CDR2 FYNNEI. CDR3 size: 15 residues. The V segment lost 6 bases and the J segment 0 bases; nucleotides outside the gene matches: 5. The CDR3 region is CASRGTDYSNQPQHF. The CDR3 DNA follows: TGTGCCAGCAGGGGGACAGATTATAGCAATCAGCCCCAGCATTTT. Full variable domain (rest looked up from reference TRBV2 and TRBJ1-5): EPEVTQTPSHQVTQMGQEVILRCVPISNHLYFYWYRQILGQKVEFLVSFYNNEISEKSEIFDDQFSVERPDGSNFTLKIRSTKLEDSAMYFCASRGTDYSNQPQHFGDGTRLSIL.

Concerning this clone: Other nucleotide sequences from this sample produce the same CDR3. The J gene is TRBJ2-7, the V gene TRBV4-3, with TRBD2 matching over 13 bases. The CDR3 has 15 residues. V was clipped by 1 base and J by 3 bases; unmatched bases: 0. Per the germline V gene, CDR1 is LGHNA and CDR2 is YSLEER. The CDR3 here is CASSQGLAGGYEQYF. The DNA for the CDR3 is TGCGCCAGCAGCCAAGGACTAGCGGGAGGCTACGAGCAGTACTTC.

The gene calls are TRBV28 and TRBJ2-3; tentative D call: TRBD2 (5 bases). In germline, CDR1 is MDHEN, CDR2 SYDVKM. The CDR3 extends over 15 amino acids. V was shortened by 2 bases and J by 0 bases, with 9 bases between the two germline ends. The CDR3 DNA sequence: TGTGCCAGCAGTTTAGGTGGGGAGAGCACAGATACGCAGTATTTT. Translated, it gives CASSLGGESTDTQYF.

The chain carries TRBV15 and TRBJ1-6; D is ambiguous. This CDR3 is 13 amino acids long. Per the germline V gene, CDR1 is LNHNV and CDR2 is YYDKDF (reference sequence). Trimming stripped 8 bases from V and 0 bases from J, with 5 bases between. CDR3 DNA: TGTGCCACCGAGAGCTCCTATAATTCACCCCTCCACTTT. This encodes CATESSYNSPLHF.